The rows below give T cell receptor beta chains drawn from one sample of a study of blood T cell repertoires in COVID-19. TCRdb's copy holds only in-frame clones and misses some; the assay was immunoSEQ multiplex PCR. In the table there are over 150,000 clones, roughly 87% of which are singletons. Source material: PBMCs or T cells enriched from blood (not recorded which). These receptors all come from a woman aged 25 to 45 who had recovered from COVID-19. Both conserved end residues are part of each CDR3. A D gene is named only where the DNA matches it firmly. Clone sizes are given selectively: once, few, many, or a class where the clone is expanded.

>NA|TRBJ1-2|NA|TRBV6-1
CASSEVGSNYGYTF
TGTGCCAGCAGTGAAGTGGGGAGCAACTATGGCTACACCTTC
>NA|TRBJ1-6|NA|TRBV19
CASSLPGEYNSPLHF
TGTGCCAGTAGTCTGCCAGGGGAGTATAATTCACCCCTCCACTTT
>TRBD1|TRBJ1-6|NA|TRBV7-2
CASSDRDSNSPLHF
TGTGCCAGCAGCGACCGGGACAGTAATTCACCCCTCCACTTT
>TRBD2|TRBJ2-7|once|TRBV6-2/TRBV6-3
CASSHRLGEGWNEQYF
TGTGCCAGCAGCCACCGGTTAGGGGAGGGTTGGAACGAGCAGTACTTC
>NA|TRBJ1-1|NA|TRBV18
CASSPGPGSTEAFF
TGTGCCAGCTCACCAGGTCCGGGAAGCACTGAAGCTTTCTTT
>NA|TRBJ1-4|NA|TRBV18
CASSGAPLLTNEKLFF
TGTGCCAGCTCAGGAGCCCCTCTACTCACTAATGAAAAACTGTTTTTT
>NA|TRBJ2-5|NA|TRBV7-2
CASSSASRDIETQYF
TGTGCCAGCAGCTCAGCCTCCCGGGACATTGAGACCCAGTACTTC
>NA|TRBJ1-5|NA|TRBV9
CASSAGVYGNQPQHF
TGTGCCAGCAGCGCCGGGGTTTATGGCAATCAGCCCCAGCATTTT
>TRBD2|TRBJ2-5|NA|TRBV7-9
CASSFPSGGGTQYF
TGTGCCAGCAGCTTTCCCAGCGGGGGGGGGACCCAGTACTTC
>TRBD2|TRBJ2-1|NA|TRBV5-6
CASSQGIAGVSNEQFF
TGTGCCAGCAGTCAAGGAATAGCGGGAGTCTCCAATGAGCAGTTCTTC
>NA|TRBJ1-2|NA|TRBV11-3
CASSTINQGYGYTF
TGTGCCAGCAGCACTATTAATCAGGGCTATGGCTACACCTTC
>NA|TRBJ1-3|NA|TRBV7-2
CASSLGQSSGNTIYF
TGTGCCAGCAGCTTAGGACAGAGCTCTGGAAACACCATATATTTT
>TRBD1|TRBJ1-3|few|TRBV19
CASSIGTGTSGNTIYF
TGTGCCAGTAGCATTGGGACAGGGACCTCTGGAAACACCATATATTTT
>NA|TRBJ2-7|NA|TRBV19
CASRRGLRSSYEQYF
TGTGCCAGTAGAAGGGGACTCCGGAGCTCCTACGAGCAGTACTTC
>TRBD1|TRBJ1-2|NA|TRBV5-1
CASSELQGAEGYTF
TGCGCCAGCAGCGAATTACAGGGGGCTGAAGGCTACACCTTC
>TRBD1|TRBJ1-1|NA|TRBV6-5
CASSRTGANTEAFF
TGTGCCAGCAGTAGAACAGGGGCTAACACTGAAGCTTTCTTT
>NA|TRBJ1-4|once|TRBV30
CAWSVGGYEKLFF
TGTGCCTGGAGTGTAGGAGGGTATGAAAAACTGTTTTTT
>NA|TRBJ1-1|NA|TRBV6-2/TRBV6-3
CASSYRDKMNTEAFF
TGTGCCAGCAGTTATCGCGACAAGATGAACACTGAAGCTTTCTTT
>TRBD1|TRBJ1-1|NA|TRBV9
CASSYHRTGLNTEAFF
TGTGCCAGCAGCTACCACCGGACAGGCTTGAACACTGAAGCTTTCTTT
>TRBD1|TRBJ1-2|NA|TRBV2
CASHRGDYGYTF
TGTGCCAGCCACAGGGGGGACTATGGCTACACCTTC
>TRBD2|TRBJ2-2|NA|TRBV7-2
CASSSTSGRTGELFF
TGTGCCAGCAGCTCGACTAGCGGGAGAACCGGGGAGCTGTTTTTT
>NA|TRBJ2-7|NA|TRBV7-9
CASSLKGVNYEQYF
TGTGCCAGCAGCTTAAAAGGAGTTAACTACGAGCAGTACTTC
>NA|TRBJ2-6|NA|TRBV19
CASSIGQGSSGANVLTF
TGTGCCAGTAGTATTGGGCAGGGTTCCTCTGGGGCCAACGTCCTGACTTTC
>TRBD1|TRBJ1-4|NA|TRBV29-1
CSAQGQGASEKLFF
TGCAGCGCCCAGGGGCAGGGGGCCTCGGAAAAACTGTTTTTT
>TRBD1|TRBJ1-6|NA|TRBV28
CASRPTTGGSYSPLHF
TGTGCCAGCAGGCCGACGACAGGGGGCTCGTATTCACCCCTCCACTTT
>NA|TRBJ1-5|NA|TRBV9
CASSAVDSNQPQHF
TGTGCCAGCAGCGCAGTTGATAGCAATCAGCCCCAGCATTTT
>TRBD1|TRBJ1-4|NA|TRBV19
CASSTRDRGKANEKLFF
TGTGCCAGTAGTACAAGGGACAGGGGCAAGGCTAATGAAAAACTGTTTTTT
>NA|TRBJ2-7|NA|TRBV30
CAWGQKYEQYF
TGTGCCTGGGGACAGAAGTACGAGCAGTACTTC
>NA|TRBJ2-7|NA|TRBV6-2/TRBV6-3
CASSYYSRDSSYEQYF
TGTGCCAGCAGTTACTACTCGCGGGACAGCTCCTACGAGCAGTACTTC
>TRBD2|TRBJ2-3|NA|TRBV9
CASSPQGLAGYSTDTQYF
TGTGCCAGCAGCCCTCAGGGACTAGCGGGGTATAGCACAGATACGCAGTATTTT
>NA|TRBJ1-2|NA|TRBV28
CASSLQSYGYTF
TGTGCCAGCAGTTTACAGTCCTATGGCTACACCTTC
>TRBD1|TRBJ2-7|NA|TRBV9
CASSSPDRDHEQYF
TGTGCCAGCAGCTCTCCAGACAGGGACCACGAGCAGTACTTC
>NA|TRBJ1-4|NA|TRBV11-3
CASSSRPGSNEKLFF
TGTGCCAGCAGCTCCAGACCGGGTTCTAATGAAAAACTGTTTTTT
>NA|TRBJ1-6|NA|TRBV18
CASSPGGFNSPLHF
TGTGCCAGCTCACCAGGGGGGTTTAATTCACCCCTCCACTTT
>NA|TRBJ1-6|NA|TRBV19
CASSIPGHYNSPLHF
TGTGCCAGTAGTATCCCGGGACATTATAATTCACCCCTCCACTTT
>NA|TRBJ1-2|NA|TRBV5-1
CASSYPQGGGYTF
TGCGCCAGCAGCTACCCCCAGGGCGGCGGCTACACCTTC
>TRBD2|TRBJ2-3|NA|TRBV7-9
CASSAGLAGLSTDTQYF
TGTGCCAGCAGCGCCGGACTAGCGGGGCTGAGCACAGATACGCAGTATTTT
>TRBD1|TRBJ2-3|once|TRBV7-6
CASSLGQNPTYTQYF
TGTGCCAGCAGCTTGGGACAGAACCCTACGTATACGCAGTATTTT
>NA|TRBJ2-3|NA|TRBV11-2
CASSSTDTQYF
TGTGCCAGCAGCTCGACAGATACGCAGTATTTT
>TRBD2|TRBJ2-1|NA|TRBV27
CASSSGLAGGPKYNEQFF
TGTGCCAGCAGTTCCGGACTAGCGGGAGGGCCCAAGTACAATGAGCAGTTCTTC